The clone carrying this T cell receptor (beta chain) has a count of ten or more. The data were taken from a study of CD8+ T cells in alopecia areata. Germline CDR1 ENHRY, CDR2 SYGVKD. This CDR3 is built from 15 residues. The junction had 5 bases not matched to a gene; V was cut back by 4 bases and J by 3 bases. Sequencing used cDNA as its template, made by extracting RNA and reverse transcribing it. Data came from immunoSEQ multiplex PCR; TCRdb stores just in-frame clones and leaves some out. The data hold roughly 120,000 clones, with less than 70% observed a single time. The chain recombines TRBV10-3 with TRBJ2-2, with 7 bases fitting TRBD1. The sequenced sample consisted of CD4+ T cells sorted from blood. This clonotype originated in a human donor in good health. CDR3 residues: CAISGQGRDTGELFF. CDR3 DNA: TGTGCCATCAGTGGACAGGGCCGCGACACCGGGGAGCTGTTTTTT.